Given below is one T cell receptor (beta chain) in context. As yet, its antigen is unknown. In TCRdb, the RACE reads were re-called with MiXCR into one record per CDR3 protein. In the table there are about 160,000 distinct CDR3 sequences, around 30% of which are singletons. This entry is derived from a study of human T cells and chemical hapten exposure. Study summary: Mostly female patients had alopecia areata, totalis or universalis. The study's findings and limits: Unchanged with DPC sensitization were TCRs above 1 in 1000 frequency.

Time point indicated: patch test 3, about 24 weeks after DPC sensitization. Described treatment: therapeutic diphenylcyclopropenone sensitization with weekly scalp DPC. Prior to each patch test being applied, blood was drawn. CDR1 is SNHLY, CDR2 FYNNEI, per germline. V was cut by 7 bases and J by 6 bases, with 10 bases left in between. The CDR3 spans 13 residues. The clonotype originates from a woman aged 18-29 years with alopecia areata. Some clones in this sample may be carry-over from other donors' samples. This chain joins TRBV2 and TRBJ1-6, with D possibly TRBD1 on 6 matching bases. Sequences were derived from whole blood, sampled in connection with sensitization to the hapten diphenylcyclopropenone (DPC). In DNA form, the CDR3 reads TGTGCCAGCAACAGGGAAGTTAATTCACCCCTCCACTTT. It yields the protein CASNREVNSPLHF.